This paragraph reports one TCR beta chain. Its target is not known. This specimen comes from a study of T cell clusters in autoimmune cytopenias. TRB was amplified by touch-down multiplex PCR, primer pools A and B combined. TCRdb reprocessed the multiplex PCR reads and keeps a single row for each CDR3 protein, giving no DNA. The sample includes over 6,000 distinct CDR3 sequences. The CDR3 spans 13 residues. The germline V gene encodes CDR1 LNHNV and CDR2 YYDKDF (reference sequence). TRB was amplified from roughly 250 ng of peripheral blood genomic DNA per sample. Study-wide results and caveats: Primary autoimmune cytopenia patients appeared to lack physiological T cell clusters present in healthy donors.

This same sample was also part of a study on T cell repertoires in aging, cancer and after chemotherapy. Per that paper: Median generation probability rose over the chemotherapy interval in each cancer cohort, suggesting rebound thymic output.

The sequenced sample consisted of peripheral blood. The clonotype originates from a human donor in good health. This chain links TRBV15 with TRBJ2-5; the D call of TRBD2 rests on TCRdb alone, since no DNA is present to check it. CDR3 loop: CATRRGVQETQYF.